This T cell receptor (beta chain) originates from a study of blood T cell repertoires in COVID-19. Whole-study context: From T cells, B-cell-depleted T cells, or PBMCs came the material, which was cDNA or gDNA.

CDR1 and CDR2 from the germline V gene are MGHDK and SYGVNS. Trimming shortened V by 2 bases and J by 9 bases, and 17 bases separated the two germline ends. The CDR3 is made up of 16 amino acids. Clones were sequenced by immunoSEQ multiplex PCR, and TCRdb holds only the in-frame ones, with some missing. The top ten hold roughly 8% of the sample, which has under 200,000 clones, almost 85% seen once. Material for sequencing was peripheral blood. The origin of this receptor is a man between 40 and 49 years old who had recovered from COVID-19. The chain employs TRBV25-1 and TRBJ1-6; possibly TRBD1 for D (5 bases). In DNA, the CDR3 is TGTGCCAGCAGTGAACGGAGGGTTCAGGGTAGTTCACCCCTCCACTTT. Its translation: CASSERRVQGSSPLHF.